Only one count was recorded for the clone carrying this T cell receptor (beta chain). Sequencing used immunoSEQ multiplex PCR; TCRdb keeps in-frame clones, though not all of them. In the table there are approximately 120,000 clones, 70% to 75% of which are singletons. The data belong to a study of blood T cell repertoires in COVID-19. The V and J ends lost 2 bases and 3 bases, in that order; junction bases with no gene match: 11. The CDR3 is 18 amino acids. CDR1 is LGHDT and CDR2 is YNNKEL in the germline V gene (reference sequence). The sequenced sample consisted of peripheral blood. The receptor comes from an elderly man with COVID-19, enrolled during active disease. This chain connects TRBV3-1 (or the pseudogene TRBV3-2) to TRBJ2-2, with 8 positions matching TRBD2. The CDR3 reads CASSQTEGGRPDTGELFF. The DNA for the CDR3 is TGTGCCAGCAGCCAAACGGAGGGCGGGAGGCCCGACACCGGGGAGCTGTTTTTT.